This T cell receptor (beta chain) was identified in a study of CD8 T cells in ankylosing spondylitis. TCRdb called the 5' RACE reads again in MiXCR, with one record for every CDR3 protein. The sample holds 200,000 to 250,000 distinct CDR3 sequences; under 30% are singletons and the top ten take under 8%. This clonotype has only one observation. CDR3 length: 16 amino acids. Per the germline V gene, CDR1 is DFQATT and CDR2 is SNEGSKA (reference sequence). V gave up 3 bases and J gave up 0 bases; unmatched junction bases: 8. The TCR was taken from a male donor with ankylosing spondylitis or in good health (not recorded which). The sequencing sample was made of blood, either unsorted or a sorted T cell fraction (not recorded which). The genes are TRBV20-1 and TRBJ2-1; the match to TRBD2 covers 7 bases. CDR3 sequence: CSARGFGDYSYNEQFF. For the CDR3, the DNA is TGCAGTGCTAGGGGATTTGGGGACTACTCCTACAATGAGCAGTTCTTC.